This T cell receptor beta chain was retrieved from a study of brain T cells in children with intractable seizures. This CDR3 has 13 residues. V was cut by 0 bases and J by 6 bases, with 6 bases left in between. Per germline, CDR1 SGHNT and CDR2 YENEEA. TCRdb's table, derived via immunoSEQ multiplex PCR, lists solely in-frame clones and lacks some. The sample has around 340,000 clones, over 90% seen once. Indicated time point: blood from clinic visit 5 months post-surgery; TSC patient then seizure free. Only cases whose brain tissue showed the highest T cell transcript signatures were sequenced. The sample consisted of peripheral blood, taken 5 to 6 months after surgery. This sequence was found in a boy in the first two years of life with tuberous sclerosis and intractable seizures. The chain uses TRBV11-3 and TRBJ1-3; D is unclear. The chain's CDR3 is CASSLDRENTIYF. The CDR3 DNA reads TGTGCCAGCAGCTTAGATCGGGAAAACACCATATATTTT.